This TCR beta chain was recovered during a study of shared clonotypes between healthy human individuals. Trimming pared 2 bases from V and 0 bases from J, leaving 6 bases between. The CDR3 consists of 14 residues. Germline loops: CDR1 KGHSH, CDR2 LQKENI. General study findings and limits: Sampling included only blood; tissue repertoires likely differ.

Produced via immunoSEQ multiplex PCR; TCRdb's table is partial and in-frame only. The sample records hundreds of thousands of clones, over 60% being singletons. The sample holds a few counts of this clone. Antigen: not known. Additional DNA sequences in this sample encode the identical CDR3. The chain employs TRBV18 and TRBJ2-3; no firm D call. The origin of this receptor is a woman between 40 and 50 years old in good health. Some clones in this sample may be carry-over from other donors' samples. The sample was PBMCs. The CDR3: CASSPSPSTDTQYF. CDR3 bases: TGTGCCAGCTCACCATCTCCTAGCACAGATACGCAGTATTTT.